The clone carrying this T cell receptor beta chain has just a few counts. The sample belongs to a study of human T cells and chemical hapten exposure. Looked up from germline, CDR1 is LNHDA and CDR2 is SQIVND (reference sequence). J gave up 0 bases and V 10 bases, and 5 bases lay outside the gene matches. The CDR3 spans 14 residues. Sample time point: pre-sensitization, week 0. Treatment: therapeutic diphenylcyclopropenone sensitization with weekly scalp DPC. Individual cDNA molecules each carried unique molecular identifiers attached by the library. As processed by the authors: Individual samples carried between 23,224 and 690,600 TCRs, with 95,638 as the median. One entry per CDR3 protein results from TCRdb running MiXCR on the RACE reads. The V and J calls were not made by the authors but by TCRdb's processing. The sample carries around 120,000 distinct CDR3 sequences, around an eighth recorded once.

Material: whole blood, obtained in connection with sensitization to the hapten diphenylcyclopropenone (DPC). This rearrangement joins TRBV19 to TRBJ2-2; 7 nucleotides match TRBD1. This clonotype was sampled from a woman under 30 with alopecia areata. Some clones in this sample may be carry-over from other donors' samples. The CDR3 protein is CATRDRANTGELFF. As DNA, the CDR3 is TGTGCCACTAGGGACAGAGCGAACACCGGGGAGCTGTTTTTT. Looking up the rest from reference TRBV19 and TRBJ2-2 gives the full variable domain: DGGITQSPKYLFRKEGQNVTLSCEQNLNHDAMYWYRQDPGQGLRLIYYSQIVNDFQKGDIAEGYSVSREKKESFPLTVTSAQKNPTAFYLCATRDRANTGELFFGEGSRLTVL.